Below are 4 T cell receptor beta chains sequenced from a single sample in a study of human T cells and chemical hapten exposure. Time point specified: healthy volunteer bleed at 2 weeks. The total RNA was obtained from whole blood that was not fractionated. In TCRdb, the RACE reads were re-called with MiXCR into one record per CDR3 protein. The repertoire holds 130,000 or so distinct CDR3 sequences, with about 9.4% as singletons. The sequencing input was whole blood. The receptor source for this set is a male donor in good health. Some clones in this sample may be carry-over from other donors' samples.

Details on this clonotype: This sequence may be a read error, since a much larger clone differs from it by one base. This chain links TRBV25-1 with TRBJ1-1; D call uncertain. Per the germline V gene, CDR1 is MGHDK and CDR2 is SYGVNS. The CDR3 has 15 residues. The V end was cut by 1 base, the J end by 3 bases, with 12 bases between. In DNA form, the CDR3 reads TGTGCCAGCAGTGAATTTCTGGAGAGGGACACTGAAGCTTTCTTT. Its translation is CASSEFLERDTEAFF.

This clonotype showed up many times. V is TRBV29-1 and J is TRBJ2-7; 10 bases match TRBD1. Germline V gene lookup returns CDR1 SQVTM and CDR2 ANQGSEA. Trimming cost V 5 bases and J 4 bases; bases outside gene matches: 5. The CDR3 runs to 13 residues. CDR3 in DNA: TGCAGCGTTTCGGGACAGGGGTCATACGAGCAGTACTTC. It specifies CSVSGQGSYEQYF.

This clonotype was observed a handful of times. This chain links TRBV20-1 with TRBJ1-2; 8 nucleotides agree with TRBD1. V lost 1 base and J lost 2; bases outside the gene matches: 6. Germline V gives CDR1 DFQATT, CDR2 SNEGSKA (reference sequence). The CDR3 spans 15 residues. The CDR3 sequence is CSARAGQGLNYGYTF. The CDR3 DNA follows: TGCAGTGCTAGAGCCGGACAGGGACTCAACTATGGCTACACCTTC.

This clonotype was recorded a few times. The V gene is TRBV12-3 or TRBV12-4, the J gene TRBJ1-5; unclear D gene. The CDR3 consists of 14 residues. Trimming removed 3 bases at V and 4 bases at J, with 10 bases between. The CDR3: CASSFGHPNQPQHF. The CDR3 nucleotides are TGTGCCAGCAGTTTCGGTCACCCAAATCAGCCCCAGCATTTT.